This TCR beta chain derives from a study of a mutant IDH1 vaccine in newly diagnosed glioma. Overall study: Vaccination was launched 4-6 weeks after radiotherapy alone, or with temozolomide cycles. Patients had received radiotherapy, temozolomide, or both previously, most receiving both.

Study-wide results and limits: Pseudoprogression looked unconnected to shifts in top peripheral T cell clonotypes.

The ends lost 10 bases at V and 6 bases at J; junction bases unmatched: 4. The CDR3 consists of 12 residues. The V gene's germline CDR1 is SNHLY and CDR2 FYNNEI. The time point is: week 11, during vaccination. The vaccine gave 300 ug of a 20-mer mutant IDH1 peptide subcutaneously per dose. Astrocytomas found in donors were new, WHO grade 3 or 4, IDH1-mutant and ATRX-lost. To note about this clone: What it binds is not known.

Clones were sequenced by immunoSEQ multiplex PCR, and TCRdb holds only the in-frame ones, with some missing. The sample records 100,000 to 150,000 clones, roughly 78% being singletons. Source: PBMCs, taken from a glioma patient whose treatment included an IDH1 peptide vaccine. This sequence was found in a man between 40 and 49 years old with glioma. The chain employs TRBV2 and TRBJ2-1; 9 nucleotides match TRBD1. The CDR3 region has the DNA TGTGCCACCATGGACAGGGGCAATGAGCAGTTCTTC. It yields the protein CATMDRGNEQFF.